This TCR beta chain is from a study of T cells in localized non-small cell lung cancer. On this clone: Its antigen is unknown.

Repertoires were generated with immunoSEQ multiplex PCR, while TCRdb's copy carries only in-frame clones and drops some. The table lists about 1,600 clones, 34% of them singletons. Trimming shortened V by 5 bases and J by 0 bases, and 15 bases separated the two germline ends. Germline V lookup: CDR1 MNHGY, CDR2 SAAAGT. The CDR3 consists of 16 residues. According to the study, adjacent lung free of atypia was obtained at least 2 cm from the tumor margin. General study results and limits: A median of around 60 clones ranked among the top 100 in tumor appeared in adjacent lung. Longer overall survival accompanied higher blood T cell density.

The source material was normal lung tissue next to the tumor, sampled before any cancer treatment. This sequence originates from a male donor aged 60 or over with stage I squamous cell lung carcinoma. This rearrangement joins TRBV6-8 to TRBJ2-3; the D is unclear. As DNA, the CDR3 is TGTGCCAGCAGTCCCTCACTCTGGTCTAGCACAGATACGCAGTATTTT. Translating it yields CASSPSLWSSTDTQYF.